This is a list of T cell receptor beta chains from one sample in a study of blood T cell repertoires in COVID-19. The repertoire was sequenced with immunoSEQ multiplex PCR; TCRdb's copy has only in-frame clones and lacks some. The table records fewer than 500,000 clones, 81% of them present only once. The specimen was peripheral blood. The receptors derive from a human donor with acute or convalescent COVID-19. The donor label of this sample is uncertain. Both conserved end residues are part of each CDR3. A D gene is named only where the DNA matches it firmly. Where a row states a size, it is once, few, many or the class of an expanded clone; other rows omit it.

cdr3_length d_call j_call v_call clone_size cdr3_nt cdr3_aa
14 NA TRBJ1-5 TRBV6-1 NA TGTGCCAGCAGTGAAGGAGAAAGCAATCAGCCCCAGCATTTT CASSEGESNQPQHF
15 NA TRBJ1-5 TRBV3-1/TRBV3-2 NA TGTGCCAGCAGCCAAACGGGGGGGAGCAATCAGCCCCAGCATTTT CASSQTGGSNQPQHF
12 TRBD1 TRBJ1-1 TRBV28 NA TGTGCCAGCAGTACCACAGGGGAGAGGGCTTTCTTT CASSTTGERAFF
15 NA TRBJ1-2 TRBV5-1 NA TGCGCCAGCAGCTTGTCCAGGGCAGCTAACTATGGCTACACCTTC CASSLSRAANYGYTF
18 TRBD1 TRBJ2-1 TRBV4-1 NA TGCGCCAGCAGCCAAGGTTATATGGACAGGGGGGTTTACAATGAGCAGTTCTTC CASSQGYMDRGVYNEQFF
13 NA TRBJ1-6 TRBV27 NA TGTGCCAGCAGTTTCGGTCAGCGGTCACCCCTCCACTTT CASSFGQRSPLHF
14 NA TRBJ2-7 TRBV6-6 NA TGTGCCAGGGCCGAGAGGGAGGACTCCTACGAGCAGTACTTC CARAEREDSYEQYF
20 TRBD1 TRBJ2-7 TRBV7-8 NA TGTGCCAGCAGCTTATACGCGGGACAGGGGGCTACAAGGAGCTCCTACGAGCAGTACTTC CASSLYAGQGATRSSYEQYF
12 NA TRBJ1-1 TRBV3-1/TRBV3-2 NA TGTGCCAGCAGCCAACTCGGTACTGAAGCTTTCTTT CASSQLGTEAFF
16 TRBD1 TRBJ2-3 TRBV19 NA TGTGCCAGTAGTATGGCGACAGGGGCAGGCACAGATACGCAGTATTTT CASSMATGAGTDTQYF
14 TRBD2 TRBJ2-1 TRBV19 NA TGTGCCAGTAGGAGGAGCGGGGGCCACAATGAGCAGTTCTTC CASRRSGGHNEQFF
15 NA TRBJ2-7 TRBV2 once TGTGCCAGCAGCGCAGGGTCTGAGCCTACCTACGAGCAGTACTTC CASSAGSEPTYEQYF
18 TRBD1 TRBJ1-5 TRBV6-4 NA TGTGCCAGCGTCGACGGGACAGGGGTCGAGGTTAGCAATCAGCCCCAGCATTTT CASVDGTGVEVSNQPQHF
15 NA TRBJ2-7 TRBV6-5 NA TGTGCCAGCAGTTACTCCGAGGAGCACGCCTACGAGCAGTACTTC CASSYSEEHAYEQYF
15 TRBD2 TRBJ2-5 TRBV10-2 NA TGCGCCAGCAGCAGACTAGCGGGAGGGCAAGAGACCCAGTACTTC CASSRLAGGQETQYF
15 NA TRBJ1-2 TRBV7-9 NA TGTGCCAGCAGCCCGCCTCACCAACAGGGTTATGGCTACACCTTC CASSPPHQQGYGYTF
13 NA TRBJ2-2 TRBV30 NA TGTGCCTGGAGTGTAATTTTCGGGGGGGAGCTGTTTTTT CAWSVIFGGELFF
11 NA TRBJ1-2 TRBV7-9 once TGTGCCAGCAGTGTCTTCTATGGCTACACCTTC CASSVFYGYTF
15 NA TRBJ1-4 TRBV19 NA TGTGCCAGTAGGACCCTAGGGGCCACTAATGAAAAACTGTTTTTT CASRTLGATNEKLFF
13 NA TRBJ1-1 TRBV6-6 few TGTGCCGGACAACGAGGATCGAACACTGAAGCTTTCTTT CAGQRGSNTEAFF
14 NA TRBJ1-2 TRBV28 NA TGTGCCAGCAGTTTCCCAGGGCCATCGAATGGCTACACCTTC CASSFPGPSNGYTF
15 NA TRBJ2-1 TRBV2 NA TGTGCCAGCTCCCCTCAGGGTAAGAGGTACAATGAGCAGTTCTTC CASSPQGKRYNEQFF
14 TRBD2 TRBJ2-1 TRBV5-5 NA TGTGCCAGCAGCTTGTTATCAAGCGGGGGGGCCGAGTTCTTC CASSLLSSGGAEFF
12 TRBD1 TRBJ1-2 TRBV2 NA TGTGCCAACGGGGACAGCAACTATGGCTACACCTTC CANGDSNYGYTF
11 NA TRBJ1-1 TRBV5-1 few TGCGCCAGCAGCGGCCACAGGGAAGCTTTCTTT CASSGHREAFF
13 NA TRBJ2-7 TRBV6-1 NA TGTGCCAGCAGAGAAGGGACAAATTACGAGCAGTACTTC CASREGTNYEQYF
14 NA TRBJ2-1 TRBV6-6 NA TGTGCCAGCAGGTACCGGGACCCCAGGGGTGAGCAGTTCTTC CASRYRDPRGEQFF
15 NA TRBJ2-3 TRBV27 few TGTGCCAGCAGTTTACTACCACAAACAGGAGATACGCAGTATTTT CASSLLPQTGDTQYF
12 TRBD1 TRBJ2-1 TRBV6-5 NA TGTGCCAGCAGCGGGACAGAAAATGAGCAGTTCTTC CASSGTENEQFF
15 TRBD1 TRBJ1-5 TRBV7-9 few TGTGCCAGCAGCTTAGCGGGACAGCCAAATCAGCCCCAGCATTTT CASSLAGQPNQPQHF
16 NA TRBJ1-2 TRBV11-2 NA TGTGCCAGCAGCTCTACGCAGGGTCGGGCTAACTATGGCTACACCTTC CASSSTQGRANYGYTF
15 NA TRBJ1-4 TRBV19 NA TGTGCCAGTAGGGCCCTCTCGGGGAAGAGAGAAAAACTGTTTTTT CASRALSGKREKLFF
15 TRBD1 TRBJ1-4 TRBV19 NA TGTGCCAGTAGTATGGGACAGGGCAATAATGAAAAACTGTTTTTT CASSMGQGNNEKLFF
14 NA TRBJ1-6 TRBV28 NA TGTGCCAGCAGTCTACCCCGAGCTAATTCACCCCTCCACTTT CASSLPRANSPLHF
15 TRBD1 TRBJ1-5 TRBV6-5 NA TGTGCCAGCTCTTCGCTGACAGGGGGAGCTCAGCCCCAGCATTTT CASSSLTGGAQPQHF
17 NA TRBJ1-5 TRBV20-1 few TGCAGTGCTAGTTTTCAGGGGATCGGGTATAGCAATCAGCCCCAGCATTTT CSASFQGIGYSNQPQHF
11 NA TRBJ1-2 TRBV19 once TGTGCCAGTAGTATCGGGAATGGCTACACCTTC CASSIGNGYTF
15 NA TRBJ1-1 TRBV5-1 NA TGCGCCAGCAGCAGGACGGACAGCGCGAACACTGAAGCTTTCTTT CASSRTDSANTEAFF